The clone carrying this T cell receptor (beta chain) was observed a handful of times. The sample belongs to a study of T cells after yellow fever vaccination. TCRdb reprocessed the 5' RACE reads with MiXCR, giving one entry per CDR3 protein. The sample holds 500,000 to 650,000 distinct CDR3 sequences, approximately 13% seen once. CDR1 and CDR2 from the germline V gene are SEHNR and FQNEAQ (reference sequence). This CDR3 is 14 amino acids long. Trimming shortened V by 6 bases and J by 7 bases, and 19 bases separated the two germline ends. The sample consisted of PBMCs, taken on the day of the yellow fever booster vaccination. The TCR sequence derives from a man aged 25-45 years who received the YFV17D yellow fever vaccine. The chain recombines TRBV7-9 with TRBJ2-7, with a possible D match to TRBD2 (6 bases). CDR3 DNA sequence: TGTGCCAGCAGTACGGAGGGCCTCTACGTGGAGCAGTACTTC. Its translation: CASSTEGLYVEQYF.